This entry lists 2 T cell receptor beta chains sequenced from one sample in a study of blood T cell repertoires in COVID-19. Using immunoSEQ multiplex PCR, the repertoire was profiled, and TCRdb retains in-frame clones only, with some absent. The data hold about 50,000 clones, with around 83% observed a single time. Material: peripheral blood. Receptors originate from an elderly woman with acute or convalescent COVID-19.

The chain uses TRBV6-5 and TRBJ1-2, with D possibly matching TRBD1 (5 bases). This CDR3 spans 15 amino acids. Germline-derived CDR1 and CDR2 are MNHEY and SVGAGI. Trimming left V 6 bases short and J 8 bases short, with 22 bases between. As DNA, the CDR3 is TGTGCCAGCAGCTCGTCCAATGAAGGCCGACAGGGCTACACCTTC. Amino acids: CASSSSNEGRQGYTF.

The J gene is TRBJ1-1, the V gene TRBV7-3; no definite D call. This CDR3 is built from 14 residues. Per germline, CDR1 SGHTA and CDR2 FQGTGA. With 5 bases removed from V and 4 bases from J, the gap between germline ends came to 14 bases. CDR3 bases: TGTGCCAGCAGCCCAACCGTCGTGAGCACTGAAGCTTTCTTT. As protein: CASSPTVVSTEAFF.